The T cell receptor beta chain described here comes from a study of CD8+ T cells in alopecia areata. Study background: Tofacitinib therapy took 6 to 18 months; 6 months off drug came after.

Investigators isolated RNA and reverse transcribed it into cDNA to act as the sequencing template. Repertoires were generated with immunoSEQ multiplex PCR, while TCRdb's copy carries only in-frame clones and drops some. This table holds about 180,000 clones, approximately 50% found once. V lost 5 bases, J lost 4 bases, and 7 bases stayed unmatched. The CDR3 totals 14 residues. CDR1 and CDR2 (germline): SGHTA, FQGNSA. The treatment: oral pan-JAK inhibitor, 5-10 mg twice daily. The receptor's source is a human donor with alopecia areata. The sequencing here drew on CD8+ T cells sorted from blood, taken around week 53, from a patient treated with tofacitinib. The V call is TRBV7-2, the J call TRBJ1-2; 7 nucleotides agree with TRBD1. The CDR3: CASSPGTATYGYTF. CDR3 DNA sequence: TGTGCCAGCAGCCCCGGGACAGCTACCTATGGCTACACCTTC.